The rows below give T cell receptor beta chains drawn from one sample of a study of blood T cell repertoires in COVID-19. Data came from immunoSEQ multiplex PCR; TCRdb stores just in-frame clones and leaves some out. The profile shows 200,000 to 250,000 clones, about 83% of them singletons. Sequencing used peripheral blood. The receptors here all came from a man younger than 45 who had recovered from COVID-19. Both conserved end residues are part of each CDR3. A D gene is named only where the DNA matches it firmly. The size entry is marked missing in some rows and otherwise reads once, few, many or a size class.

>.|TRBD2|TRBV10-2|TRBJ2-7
CASSAGGAYEQYF
TGCGCCAGCAGTGCCGGGGGGGCTTACGAGCAGTACTTC
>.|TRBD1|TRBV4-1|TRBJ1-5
CASSQGQGSLGNQPQHF
TGCGCCAGCAGCCAAGGACAGGGCAGTTTGGGCAATCAGCCCCAGCATTTT
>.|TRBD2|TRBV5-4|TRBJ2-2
CASSLPSGGAAGELFF
TGTGCCAGCAGCCTGCCGAGCGGGGGGGCCGCCGGGGAGCTGTTTTTT
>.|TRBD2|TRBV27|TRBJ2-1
CASSPVAGASSYNEQFF
TGTGCCAGCAGTCCGGTAGCGGGGGCGAGCTCCTACAATGAGCAGTTCTTC
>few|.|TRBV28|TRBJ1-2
CASSKQGPDGRTF
TGTGCCAGCAGTAAACAGGGACCGGACGGGAGGACCTTC
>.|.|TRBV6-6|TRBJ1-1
CASSSRTEAFF
TGTGCCAGCAGTTCTCGCACTGAAGCTTTCTTT
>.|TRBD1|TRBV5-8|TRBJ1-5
CASSPGQANQPQHF
TGTGCCAGCAGCCCGGGACAGGCTAATCAGCCCCAGCATTTT
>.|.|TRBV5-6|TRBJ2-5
CASSRLQETQYF
TGTGCCAGCAGCCGACTACAAGAGACCCAGTACTTC
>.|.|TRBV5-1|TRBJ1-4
CASSLGTADEKLFF
TGCGCCAGCAGCTTGGGGACAGCAGATGAAAAACTGTTTTTT
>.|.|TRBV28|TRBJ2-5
CASTHIETQYF
TGTGCCAGCACCCACATAGAGACCCAGTACTTC
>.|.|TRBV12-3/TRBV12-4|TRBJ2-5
CASGGATETQYF
TGTGCCAGTGGGGGGGCGACAGAGACCCAGTACTTC
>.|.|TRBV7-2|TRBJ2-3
CASSRTADTQYF
TGTGCCAGCAGCCGGACTGCAGATACGCAGTATTTT
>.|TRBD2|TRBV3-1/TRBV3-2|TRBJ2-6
CASSQAGSGGPLWANVLTF
TGTGCCAGCAGCCAAGCGGGTAGCGGGGGTCCTCTCTGGGCCAACGTCCTGACTTTC
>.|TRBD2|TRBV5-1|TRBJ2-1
CASKVVGTSLYEQFF
TGCGCCAGCAAGGTGGTGGGGACTAGCTTATATGAGCAGTTCTTC
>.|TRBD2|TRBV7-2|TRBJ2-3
CASSSTSGTDTQYF
TGTGCCAGCAGCTCTACTAGCGGCACAGATACGCAGTATTTT
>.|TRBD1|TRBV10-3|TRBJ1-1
CAISEQGSTEAFF
TGTGCCATCAGTGAACAGGGGAGCACTGAAGCTTTCTTT
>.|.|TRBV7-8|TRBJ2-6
CASSLQRRTRSSGANVLTF
TGTGCCAGCAGCTTACAACGCCGGACAAGGAGCTCTGGGGCCAACGTCCTGACTTTC
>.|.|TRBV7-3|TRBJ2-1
CASSPGVKREQFF
TGTGCCAGCAGCCCAGGGGTGAAGAGGGAGCAGTTCTTC
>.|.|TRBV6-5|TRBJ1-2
CASSYSEGVYGYTF
TGTGCCAGCAGTTACTCTGAGGGGGTTTATGGCTACACCTTC
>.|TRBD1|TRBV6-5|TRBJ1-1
CASSPRQGVGTEAFF
TGTGCCAGCAGTCCCCGGCAGGGGGTCGGCACTGAAGCTTTCTTT
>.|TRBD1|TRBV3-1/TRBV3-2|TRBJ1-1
CASSPRGPGTEAFF
TGTGCCAGCAGCCCGAGGGGGCCTGGCACTGAAGCTTTCTTT
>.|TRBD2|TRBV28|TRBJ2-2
CASLASGATGELFF
TGTGCCAGCCTGGCGAGCGGGGCCACCGGGGAGCTGTTTTTT
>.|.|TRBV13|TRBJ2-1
CASIPLHSLNEQFF
TGTGCCAGCATTCCATTACATTCGCTCAATGAGCAGTTCTTC
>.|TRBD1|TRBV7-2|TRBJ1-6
CASSLGTGYSPLHF
TGTGCCAGCAGCTTAGGGACAGGGTATTCACCCCTCCACTTT